The 15 T cell receptor beta chains below come from one sample, sequenced in a study of blood T cell repertoires in COVID-19. The protocol was immunoSEQ multiplex PCR, while the TCRdb copy is restricted to in-frame clones and leaves out a portion. This sample carries 350,000 to 400,000 clones, approximately 90% of them seen once, and the ten largest clones take about 0.9%. Sequencing input: PBMCs or T cells enriched from blood (not recorded which). The receptors stem from a woman between 40 and 50 years old who had been exposed to COVID-19.

This chain connects TRBV7-9 to TRBJ1-1; D is unclear. Germline CDR1 SEHNR, CDR2 FQNEAQ (reference sequence). The V and J ends lost 5 bases and 4 bases respectively, with 23 bases between them. The CDR3 is 17 residues long. In DNA, the CDR3 is TGTGCCAGCAGCCCAAAGCGCACCCTATTATCGGCCACTGAAGCTTTCTTT. Translating it yields CASSPKRTLLSATEAFF.

The J gene is TRBJ2-3, the V gene TRBV5-5, with TRBD2 matching over 7 bases. The CDR3 is 15 residues long. Germline-derived CDR1 and CDR2 are SGHKS and YYEKEE (reference sequence). V trimming: 7 bases; J trimming: 2 bases; junction bases outside the gene matches: 10. This chain's CDR3 is CASLLGGGDTDTQYF. In DNA, the CDR3 is TGTGCCAGCCTGCTCGGCGGGGGTGACACAGATACGCAGTATTTT.

This chain uses TRBV12-3 or TRBV12-4 with TRBJ1-5; D is ambiguous. The CDR3 runs 12 residues. V was trimmed by 3 bases and J by 3 bases, leaving 3 bases between them. CDR3 loop: CASSFLNQPQHF. CDR3 DNA: TGTGCCAGCAGTTTTCTCAATCAGCCCCAGCATTTT.

The chain is built from TRBV20-1 and TRBJ1-3; TRBD1 is a possible D gene (5 bases). CDR1 is DFQATT and CDR2 is SNEGSKA in the germline V gene (reference sequence). The CDR3 extends over 17 amino acids. Trimming took 3 bases from V and 0 from J, leaving 18 bases between them. The CDR3 reads CSASGGRGPLSGNTIYF. The CDR3 DNA is TGCAGTGCTAGTGGTGGGAGGGGTCCCCTCTCTGGAAACACCATATATTTT.

This chain uses TRBV18 with TRBJ1-3; 9 bases line up with TRBD1. The CDR3 length is 14 residues. Germline CDR1 reads KGHSH; CDR2 reads LQKENI. V lost 6 bases and J lost 5; bases outside the gene matches: 5. The CDR3 bases are TGTGCCAGCTCTCCTACAGGGGGCCGAAACACCATATATTTT. Translation gives CASSPTGGRNTIYF.

This clone has only one observation. The chain uses TRBV6-5 and TRBJ1-1; D unresolved. There are 13 residues in the CDR3. V was trimmed by 2 bases and J by 10 bases, leaving 14 bases between them. Germline assignment: CDR1 MNHEY and CDR2 SVGAGI. CDR3 sequence: CASSYAAGLVAFF. The CDR3 DNA sequence: TGTGCCAGCAGTTACGCTGCGGGGTTGGTAGCTTTCTTT.

This rearrangement joins TRBV10-3 to TRBJ1-1; possibly TRBD1 for D (6 bases). The V and J ends lost 6 bases and 0 bases respectively, with 11 bases between them. Germline lookup yields CDR1 ENHRY and CDR2 SYGVKD. CDR3 length: 14 amino acids. The CDR3 loop reads CAIRDSGMNTEAFF. In nucleotides, the CDR3 is TGTGCCATCAGGGACAGCGGGATGAACACTGAAGCTTTCTTT.

V and J are TRBV20-1 and TRBJ1-1; tentatively, D is TRBD1 (5 bases). Trimming left V 3 bases short and J 3 bases short, with 8 bases between. Germline V lookup: CDR1 DFQATT, CDR2 SNEGSKA (reference sequence). There are 12 residues in the CDR3. This CDR3 reads CSASGGDTEAFF. Written as DNA, the CDR3 is TGCAGTGCTAGTGGGGGGGACACTGAAGCTTTCTTT.

The V and J genes are TRBV15 and TRBJ1-6, with a possible D match to TRBD1 (5 bases). There are 14 residues in the CDR3. Deletions cut 2 bases from V and 8 bases from J, with 10 bases between. Germline assignment: CDR1 LNHNV and CDR2 YYDKDF (reference sequence). DNA for the CDR3: TGTGCCACCAGCAGACAGGGTTCGGATTCACCCCTCCACTTT. It codes for CATSRQGSDSPLHF.

The chain employs TRBV3-1 (or the pseudogene TRBV3-2) and TRBJ1-2; D is undetermined. Germline V gives CDR1 LGHDT, CDR2 YNNKEL (reference sequence). The CDR3 length is 12 residues. Trimming removed 3 bases from V and 8 bases from J, with 10 bases in between. CDR3 DNA: TGTGCCAGCAGCCACGTGTCTCGGGGCTACACCTTC. It specifies CASSHVSRGYTF.

The genes are TRBV18 and TRBJ1-1; D gene ambiguous. CDR1 and CDR2 (germline): KGHSH, LQKENI. CDR3 length: 13 amino acids. V was pared by 6 bases and J by 1 base, with 9 bases between. The CDR3 loop is CASSSQENTEAFF. In nucleotides, the CDR3 is TGTGCCAGCTCCTCTCAGGAGAACACTGAAGCTTTCTTT.

The gene calls are TRBV14 and TRBJ1-1; no clear D. V lost 1 base and J 1 base, leaving 7 bases between the germline ends. Germline CDR1 SGHDN, CDR2 FVKESK. The CDR3 sequence is 14 residues long. The CDR3 region is CASSQVGRNTEAFF. DNA for the CDR3: TGTGCCAGCAGCCAAGTCGGGAGGAACACTGAAGCTTTCTTT.

The sample holds a few counts of this clone. The chain carries TRBV11-3 and TRBJ1-2; 10 bases map to TRBD1. The CDR3 sequence is 18 residues long. The junction had 17 bases not matched to a gene; V was cut back by 5 bases and J by 5 bases. The germline V gene encodes CDR1 SGHNT and CDR2 YENEEA. As DNA, the CDR3 is TGTGCCAGCAGCACACCCGACAGGGGGCGAGTCCCTCCTTATGGCTACACCTTC. Amino acid sequence: CASSTPDRGRVPPYGYTF.

The chain recombines TRBV6-1 with TRBJ2-1; TRBD1 agrees at 7 bases. The CDR3 length is 15 residues. V shed 2 bases, J shed 4 bases, and the junction held 5 bases outside the gene matches. The V gene's germline CDR1 is MNHNS and CDR2 SASEGT. Here the CDR3 DNA reads TGTGCCAGCAGTGAATGGGACAGAGATTACAATGAGCAGTTCTTC. This encodes CASSEWDRDYNEQFF.

The chain recombines TRBV5-8 with TRBJ1-5, with 7 bases fitting TRBD1. This CDR3 contains 14 residues. J gave up 4 bases and V 7 bases, and 8 bases lay outside the gene matches. Germline V lookup: CDR1 SGHTS, CDR2 YDEGEE. CDR3 in amino acids: CASSQGQKNQPQHF. The DNA of the CDR3 is TGTGCCAGCTCACAGGGACAGAAAAATCAGCCCCAGCATTTT.